These T cell receptor beta chains were read from a single sample in a study of monozygotic twins with inflammatory bowel disease. TCRdb reanalyzed the 5' RACE reads and collapses them to one entry per CDR3 protein, without DNA. Its table lists 110,000 to 150,000 distinct CDR3 sequences. The sequenced material came from blood. These receptors were obtained from a human donor with ulcerative colitis or Crohn's disease, or a healthy co-twin of an affected twin (not recorded which). CDR3s include the opening cysteine and the closing phenylalanine or tryptophan.

>TRBV11-2|TRBJ2-2
CASSFGRNTGELFF
>TRBV27|TRBJ2-6
CAGSLRAGTGANVLTF
>TRBV24-1|TRBJ2-3
CATSAQGFPSTDTQYF
>TRBV12-3/TRBV12-4|TRBJ2-1
CASSLDRGPYNEQFF
>TRBV5-6|TRBJ2-3
CASSLAGLAGGLDTQYF
>TRBV5-1|TRBJ2-1
CASSLVGLADNEQFF
>TRBV5-5|TRBJ1-5
CASSWTSYSNQPQHF
>TRBV6-6|TRBJ2-7
CASSSARGHEQYF
>TRBV4-2|TRBJ2-3
CASSQPSGRITDTQYF
>TRBV9|TRBJ2-2
CASSFSLAGGNTGELFF
>TRBV20-1|TRBJ1-1
CSARGKRQITEAFF
>TRBV6-1|TRBJ2-4
CASRQTGDWVGAKNIQYF
>TRBV5-4|TRBJ1-3
CASSFPSEATIYF
>TRBV30|TRBJ1-4
CAWMRRGAGNEKLFF
>TRBV20-1|TRBJ2-5
CSATERETQYF
>TRBV15|TRBJ1-4
CATSRLRGPNEKLFF
>TRBV5-6|TRBJ1-6
CASIVGADNSPLHF
>TRBV20-1|TRBJ2-3
CSARRLAGNRDTQYF
>TRBV11-3|TRBJ1-2
CASSSIAADRASGGYTF
>TRBV5-1|TRBJ1-1
CASSFTGGRDTEAFF
>TRBV27|TRBJ2-1
CASSPELAGFEDEQFF
>TRBV7-9|TRBJ2-5
CASSSPDSPGGRETQYF
>TRBV13|TRBJ1-1
CASSTLGTPNTEAFF
>TRBV28|TRBJ1-5
CASSLYRGFDQPQHF
>TRBV10-3|TRBJ2-2
CAISEQMPNIAGELFF
>TRBV5-6|TRBJ1-4
CASSRGTGSEKLFF
>TRBV20-1|TRBJ2-3
CSAPGQIMRFTDTQYF
>TRBV4-3|TRBJ2-5
CASSQDRLRGQETQYF
>TRBV27|TRBJ2-7
CASSEFSAGYEQYF
>TRBV14|TRBJ1-1
CASSSWAGREIEAFF
>TRBV19|TRBJ2-2
CASSHPPLFRGELFF
>TRBV20-1|TRBJ2-7
CSARESGGRYEQYF
>TRBV6-2/TRBV6-3|TRBJ1-1
CASSSRGRRNTEAFF
>TRBV20-1|TRBJ1-5
CSAFRTGMGSANSNQPQHF
>TRBV9|TRBJ1-1
CASSVEGGARPTEAFF
>TRBV5-6|TRBJ1-2
CASSGAGGANYGYTF
>TRBV5-5|TRBJ2-3
CASSFPGTSAQDTQYF
>TRBV20-1|TRBJ2-3
CSARLRGKTRDTQYF
>TRBV5-6|TRBJ2-5
CASSLRAGVRETQYF
>TRBV6-2/TRBV6-3|TRBJ2-1
CASTLRGQGDKNEQFF
>TRBV27|TRBJ1-5
CASSLSLGVNQPQHF